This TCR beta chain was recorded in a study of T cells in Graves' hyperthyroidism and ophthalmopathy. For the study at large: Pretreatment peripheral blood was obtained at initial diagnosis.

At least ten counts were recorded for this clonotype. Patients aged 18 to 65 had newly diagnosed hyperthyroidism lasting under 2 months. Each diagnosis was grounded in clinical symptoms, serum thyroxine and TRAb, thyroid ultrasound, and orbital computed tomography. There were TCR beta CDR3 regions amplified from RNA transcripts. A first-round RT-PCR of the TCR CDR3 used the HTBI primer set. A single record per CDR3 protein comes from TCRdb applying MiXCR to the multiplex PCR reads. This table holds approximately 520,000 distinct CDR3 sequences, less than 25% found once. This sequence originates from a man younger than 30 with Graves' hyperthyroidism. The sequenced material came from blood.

The CDR3 region has the DNA TGCAGTGCTAGAGACTCGAATGAGCAGTACTTC. It encodes CSARDSNEQYF. The rearrangement links TRBV20-1 to TRBJ2-7; no clear D gene. The length of the CDR3 is 11 residues. Germline V gives CDR1 DFQATT, CDR2 SNEGSKA (reference sequence). V dropped 0 bases and J dropped 7 bases, with 7 bases sitting between them.